The entry below describes one T cell receptor beta chain. Its antigen is currently unknown. Unexposed donor CD4+ T cells date from about 2011-2018, before the COVID-19 pandemic. Isolation of CD4+ T cells took place after around 11 days in culture. Cells permitting, SARS-CoV-2 S/N and four cold-coronavirus spikes were tested on unexposed-donor CD4+ T cells. From germline, CDR1 is MGHRA and CDR2 YSYEKL. V lost 4 bases and J 0 bases, leaving 9 bases between the germline ends. The CDR3 totals 15 residues. The sample comes from a study of CD4 T cells in relation to SARS-CoV-2 and coronaviruses. Study overall: After less than eleven days of antigen culture, PBMC TCR beta CDR3s were sequenced. Shared crossreactive spike epitopes were mapped to their HLA restriction. Study-level results: This crossreactivity analysis covered spike protein alone, no other viral proteins.

Assay used: immunoSEQ multiplex PCR; TCRdb lists only in-frame clones, some missing. The sample carries some 22,000 clones, roughly 72% recorded once. The V and J genes are TRBV4-1 and TRBJ2-2; possible D gene TRBD1, 5 bases. The source of this sequence is a human donor in good health. Sequenced input: CD4+ T cells from PBMCs, cultured in vitro. Written as DNA, the CDR3 is TGCGCCAGCAGCCGACAGCGTGCGAACACCGGGGAGCTGTTTTTT. Translating it yields CASSRQRANTGELFF.